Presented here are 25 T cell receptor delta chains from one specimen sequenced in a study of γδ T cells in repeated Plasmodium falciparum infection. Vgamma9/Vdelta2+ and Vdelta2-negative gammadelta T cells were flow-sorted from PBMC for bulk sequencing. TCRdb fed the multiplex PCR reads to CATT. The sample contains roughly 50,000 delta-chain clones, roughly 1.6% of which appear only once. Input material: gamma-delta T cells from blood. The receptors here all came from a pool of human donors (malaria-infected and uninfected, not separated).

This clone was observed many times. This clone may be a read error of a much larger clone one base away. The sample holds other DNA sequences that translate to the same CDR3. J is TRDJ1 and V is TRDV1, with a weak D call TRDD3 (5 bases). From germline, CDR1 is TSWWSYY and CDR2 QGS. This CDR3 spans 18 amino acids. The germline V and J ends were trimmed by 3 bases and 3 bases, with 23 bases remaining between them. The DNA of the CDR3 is TGTGCTCTTGGGGAGCGCACCACTTGGGGACCTATCGCCGATAAACTCATCTTT. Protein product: CALGERTTWGPIADKLIF.

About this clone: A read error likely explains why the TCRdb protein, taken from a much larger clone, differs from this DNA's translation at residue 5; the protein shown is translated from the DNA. The CDR3 region is CALGSSPHILPNHWGISKADKLIF. The CDR3 DNA reads as TGTGCTCTTGGGAGCTCCCCCCACATACTTCCTAACCACTGGGGGATAAGCAAGGCCGATAAACTCATCTTT. This chain connects TRDV1 to TRDJ1; TRDD3 agrees at 11 bases. Looked up from germline, CDR1 is TSWWSYY and CDR2 is QGS. V trimming: 5 bases; J trimming: 3 bases; junction bases outside the gene matches: 32. The CDR3 covers 24 residues.

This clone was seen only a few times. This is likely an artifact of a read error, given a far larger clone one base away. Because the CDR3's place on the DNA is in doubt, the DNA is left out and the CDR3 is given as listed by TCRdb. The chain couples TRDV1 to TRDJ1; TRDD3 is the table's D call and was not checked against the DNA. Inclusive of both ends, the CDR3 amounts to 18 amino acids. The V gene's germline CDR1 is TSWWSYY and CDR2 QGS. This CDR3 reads CALLPSYGGYGYTDKLIF.

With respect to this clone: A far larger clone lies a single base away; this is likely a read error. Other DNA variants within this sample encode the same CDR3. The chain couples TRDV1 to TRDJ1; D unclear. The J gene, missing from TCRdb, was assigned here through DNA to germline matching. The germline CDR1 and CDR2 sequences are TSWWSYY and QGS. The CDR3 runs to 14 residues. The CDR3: CALGKGSYTDKLIF. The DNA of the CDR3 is TGTGCTCTTGGGAAGGGCTCGTACACAGATAAACTCATCTTT.

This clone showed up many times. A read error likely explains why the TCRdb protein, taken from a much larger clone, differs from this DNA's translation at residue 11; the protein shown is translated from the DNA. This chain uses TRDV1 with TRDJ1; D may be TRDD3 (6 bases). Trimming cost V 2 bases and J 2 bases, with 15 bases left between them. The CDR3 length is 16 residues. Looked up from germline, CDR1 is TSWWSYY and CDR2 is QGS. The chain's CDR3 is CALGEISIRRTDKLIF. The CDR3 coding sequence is TGTGCTCTTGGGGAAATTTCGATACGACGAACCGATAAACTCATCTTT.

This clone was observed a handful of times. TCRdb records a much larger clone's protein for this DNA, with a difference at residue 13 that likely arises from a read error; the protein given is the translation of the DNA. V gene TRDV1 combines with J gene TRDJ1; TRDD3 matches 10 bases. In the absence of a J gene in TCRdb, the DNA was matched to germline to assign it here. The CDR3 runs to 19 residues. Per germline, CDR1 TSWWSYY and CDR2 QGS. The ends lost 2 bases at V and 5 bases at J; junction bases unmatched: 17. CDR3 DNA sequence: TGTGCTCTTGGGGAATTTTTTCGCCATACTGGGGGATGCTCGGATAAACTCATCTTT. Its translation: CALGEFFRHTGGCSDKLIF.

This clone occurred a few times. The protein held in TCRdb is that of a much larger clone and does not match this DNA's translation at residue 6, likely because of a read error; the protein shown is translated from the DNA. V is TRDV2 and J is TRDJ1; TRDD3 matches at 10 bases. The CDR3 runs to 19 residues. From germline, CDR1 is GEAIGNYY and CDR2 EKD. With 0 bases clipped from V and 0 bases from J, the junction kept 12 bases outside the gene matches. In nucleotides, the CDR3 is TGTGCCTGTGACACCTATTCCTACGGGGGATACGGGTACACCGATAAACTCATCTTT. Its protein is CACDTYSYGGYGYTDKLIF.

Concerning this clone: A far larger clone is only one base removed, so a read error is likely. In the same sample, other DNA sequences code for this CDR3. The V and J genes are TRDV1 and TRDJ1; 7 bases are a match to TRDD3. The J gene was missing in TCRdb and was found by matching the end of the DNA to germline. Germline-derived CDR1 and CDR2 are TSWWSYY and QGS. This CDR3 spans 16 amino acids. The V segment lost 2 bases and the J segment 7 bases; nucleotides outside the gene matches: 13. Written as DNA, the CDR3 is TGTGCTCTTGGGGAAGGAACTGGGGAACCCTCTGGTAAACTCATCTTT. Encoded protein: CALGEGTGEPSGKLIF.

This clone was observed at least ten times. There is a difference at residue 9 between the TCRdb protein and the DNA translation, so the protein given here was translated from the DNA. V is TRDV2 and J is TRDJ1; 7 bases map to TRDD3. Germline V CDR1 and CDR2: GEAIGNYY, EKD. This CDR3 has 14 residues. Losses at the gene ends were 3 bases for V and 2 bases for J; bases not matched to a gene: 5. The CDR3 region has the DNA TGTGCCTGTGACTTAACTGGGGAAACCGATAAACTCATCTTT. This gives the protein CACDLTGETDKLIF.

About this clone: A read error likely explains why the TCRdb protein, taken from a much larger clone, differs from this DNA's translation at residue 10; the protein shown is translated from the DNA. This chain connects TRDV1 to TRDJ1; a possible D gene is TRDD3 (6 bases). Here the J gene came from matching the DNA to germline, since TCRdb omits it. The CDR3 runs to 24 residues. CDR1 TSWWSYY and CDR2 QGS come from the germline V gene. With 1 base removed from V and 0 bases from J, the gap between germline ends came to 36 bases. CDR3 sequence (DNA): TGTGCTCTTGGGGAACGCTCCCACGTCGGGGGTGGGCTGGGGCAATTTCCCTACACCGATAAACTCATCTTT. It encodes CALGERSHVGGGLGQFPYTDKLIF.

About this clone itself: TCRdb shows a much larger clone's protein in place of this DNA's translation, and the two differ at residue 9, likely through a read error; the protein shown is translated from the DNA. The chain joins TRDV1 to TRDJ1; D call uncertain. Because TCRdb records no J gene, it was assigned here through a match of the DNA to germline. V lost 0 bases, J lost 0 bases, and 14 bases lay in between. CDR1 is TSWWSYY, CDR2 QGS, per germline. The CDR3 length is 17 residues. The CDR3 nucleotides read TGTGCTCTTGGGGAACTCTCACTGAGGCTGTACACCGATAAACTCATCTTT. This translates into CALGELSLRLYTDKLIF.

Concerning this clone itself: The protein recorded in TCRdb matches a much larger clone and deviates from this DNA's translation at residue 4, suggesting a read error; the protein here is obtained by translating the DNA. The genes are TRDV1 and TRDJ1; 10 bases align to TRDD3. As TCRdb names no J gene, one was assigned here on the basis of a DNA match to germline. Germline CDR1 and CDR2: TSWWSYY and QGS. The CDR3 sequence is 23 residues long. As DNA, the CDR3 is TGTGCTCTTGAGGAACGGTATCCTACAGGAGGGTGGGGGATACCCCCCTACACCGATAAACTCATCTTT. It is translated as CALEERYPTGGWGIPPYTDKLIF.

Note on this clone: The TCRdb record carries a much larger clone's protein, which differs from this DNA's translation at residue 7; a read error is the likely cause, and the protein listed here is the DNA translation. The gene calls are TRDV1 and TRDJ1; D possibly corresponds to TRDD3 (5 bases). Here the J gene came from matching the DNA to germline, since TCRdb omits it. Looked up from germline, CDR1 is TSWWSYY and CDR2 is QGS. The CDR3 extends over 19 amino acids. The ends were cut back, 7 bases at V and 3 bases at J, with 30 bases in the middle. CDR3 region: CALVGVRIWRSLGPDKLIF. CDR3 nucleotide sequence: TGTGCTCTTGTCGGTGTAAGGATCTGGCGGTCCCTGGGCCCCGATAAACTCATCTTT.

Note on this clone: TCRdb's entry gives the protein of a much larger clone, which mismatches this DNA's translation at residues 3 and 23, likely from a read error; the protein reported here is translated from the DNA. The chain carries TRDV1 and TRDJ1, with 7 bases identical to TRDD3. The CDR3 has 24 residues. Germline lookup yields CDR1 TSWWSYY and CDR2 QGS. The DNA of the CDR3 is TGTGCTCCTGGGGAAGGGGAAGGAACGGTCATTCCAGTACTGGGGATTGCCTGCACCGATAAACTCACCTTT. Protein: CAPGEGEGTVIPVLGIACTDKLTF.

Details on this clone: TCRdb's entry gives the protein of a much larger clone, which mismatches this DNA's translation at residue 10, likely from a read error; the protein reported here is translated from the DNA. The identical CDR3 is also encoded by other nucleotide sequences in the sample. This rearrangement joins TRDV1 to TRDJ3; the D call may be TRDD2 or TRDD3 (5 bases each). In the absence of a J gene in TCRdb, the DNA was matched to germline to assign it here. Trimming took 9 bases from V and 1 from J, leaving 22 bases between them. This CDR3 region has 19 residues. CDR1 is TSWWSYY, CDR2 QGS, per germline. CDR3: CALEPSLGGASWDTRQMFF. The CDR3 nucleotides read TGTGCTCTCGAACCTTCACTCGGGGGGGCATCCTGGGACACCCGACAGATGTTTTTC.

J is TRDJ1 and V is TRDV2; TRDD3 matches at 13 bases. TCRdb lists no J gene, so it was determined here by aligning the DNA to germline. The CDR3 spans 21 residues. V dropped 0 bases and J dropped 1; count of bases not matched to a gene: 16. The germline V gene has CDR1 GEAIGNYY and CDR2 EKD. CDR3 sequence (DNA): TGTGCCTGTGACACCACTCCCGTACTGGGGGATACGGGGATGAGCACCGATAAACTCATCTTT. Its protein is CACDTTPVLGDTGMSTDKLIF.

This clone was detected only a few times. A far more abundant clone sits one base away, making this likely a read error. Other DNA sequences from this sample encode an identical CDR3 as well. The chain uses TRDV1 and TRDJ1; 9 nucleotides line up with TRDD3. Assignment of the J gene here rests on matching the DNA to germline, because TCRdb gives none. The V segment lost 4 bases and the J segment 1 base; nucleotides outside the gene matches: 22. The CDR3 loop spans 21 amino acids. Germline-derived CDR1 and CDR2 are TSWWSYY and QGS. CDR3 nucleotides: TGTGCTCTTGGGGGTCTGAGGTCCTACAAGCTACTGGGGGACGTCACCGATAAACTCATCTTT. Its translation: CALGGLRSYKLLGDVTDKLIF.

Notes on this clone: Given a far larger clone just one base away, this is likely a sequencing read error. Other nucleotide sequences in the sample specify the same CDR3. This chain's CDR3 is CALGELIPLGRCTGGPDKLIF. DNA of the CDR3: TGTGCTCTTGGGGAACTCATCCCTTTGGGACGCTGTACTGGAGGACCAGATAAACTCATCTTT. V gene TRDV1 combines with J gene TRDJ1; weak D call: TRDD3 (5 bases). Assignment of the J gene here rests on matching the DNA to germline, because TCRdb gives none. Germline V CDR1 and CDR2: TSWWSYY, QGS. This CDR3 region has 21 residues. The V end was cut by 0 bases, the J end by 5 bases, with 31 bases between.

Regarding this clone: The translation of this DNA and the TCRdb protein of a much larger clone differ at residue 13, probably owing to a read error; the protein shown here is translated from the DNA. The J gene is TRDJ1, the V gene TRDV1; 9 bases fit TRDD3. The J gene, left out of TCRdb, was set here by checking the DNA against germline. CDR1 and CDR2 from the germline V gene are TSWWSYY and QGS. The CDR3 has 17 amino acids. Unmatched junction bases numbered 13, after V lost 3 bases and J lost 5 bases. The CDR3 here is CALGEPPGGLGPDKLIF. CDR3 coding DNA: TGTGCTCTTGGGGAGCCTCCTGGGGGATTGGGACCAGATAAACTCATCTTT.

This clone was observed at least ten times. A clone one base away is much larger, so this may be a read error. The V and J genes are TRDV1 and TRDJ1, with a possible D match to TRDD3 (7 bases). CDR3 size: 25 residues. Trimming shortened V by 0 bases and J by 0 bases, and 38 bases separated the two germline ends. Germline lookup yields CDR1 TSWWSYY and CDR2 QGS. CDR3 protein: CALGELYPTFYPPWDTPKYTDKLIF. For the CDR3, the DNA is TGTGCTCTTGGGGAACTCTATCCTACGTTTTACCCCCCGTGGGATACTCCAAAATACACCGATAAACTCATCTTT.

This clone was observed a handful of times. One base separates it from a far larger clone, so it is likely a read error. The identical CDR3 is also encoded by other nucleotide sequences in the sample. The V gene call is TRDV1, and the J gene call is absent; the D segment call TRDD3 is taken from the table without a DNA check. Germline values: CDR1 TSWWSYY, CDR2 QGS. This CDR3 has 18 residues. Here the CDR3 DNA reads TGTGCTCTTGGGGAACTTCCCTGGGGGATAAATAGGATCGATAAACTCATCTTC. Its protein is CALGELPWGINRIDKLIF.

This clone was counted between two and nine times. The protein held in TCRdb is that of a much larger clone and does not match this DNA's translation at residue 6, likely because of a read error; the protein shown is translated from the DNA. CDR3 amino acids: CALGDLPGGLYTDKLIF. CDR3 DNA: TGTGCTCTTGGGGACCTCCCTGGGGGTTTGTACACCGATAAACTCATCTTT. The chain combines TRDV1 with TRDJ1; 7 nucleotides match TRDD3. The CDR3 spans 17 residues. The ends lost 3 bases at V and 0 bases at J; junction bases unmatched: 10. From germline, CDR1 is TSWWSYY and CDR2 QGS.

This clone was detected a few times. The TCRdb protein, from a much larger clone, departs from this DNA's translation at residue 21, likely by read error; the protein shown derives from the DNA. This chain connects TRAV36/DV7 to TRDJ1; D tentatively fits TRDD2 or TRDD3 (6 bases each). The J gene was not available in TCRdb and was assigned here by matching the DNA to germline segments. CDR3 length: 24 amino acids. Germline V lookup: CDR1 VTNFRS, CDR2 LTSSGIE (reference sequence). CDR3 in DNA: TGTGCTGTGGAGGTTCAGAATCCTACCCCGGCCTTGATGGGGGTCTATATGTACACCGATAGACTCATCTTT. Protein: CAVEVQNPTPALMGVYMYTDRLIF.

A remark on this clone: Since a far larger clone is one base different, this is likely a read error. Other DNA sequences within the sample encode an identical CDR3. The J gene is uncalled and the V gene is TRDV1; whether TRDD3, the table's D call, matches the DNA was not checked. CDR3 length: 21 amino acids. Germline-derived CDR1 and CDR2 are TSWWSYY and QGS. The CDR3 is CALGELKVPSTWGEYTDKLIF. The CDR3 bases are TGTGCTCTTGGTGAACTGAAAGTTCCGTCCACCTGGGGGGAATACACCGATAAGCTCATCTTT.

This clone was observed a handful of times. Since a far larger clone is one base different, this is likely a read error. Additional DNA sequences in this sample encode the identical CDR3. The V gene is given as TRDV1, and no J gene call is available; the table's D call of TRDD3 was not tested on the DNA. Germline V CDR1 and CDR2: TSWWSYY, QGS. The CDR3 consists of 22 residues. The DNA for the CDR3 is TGTGCTCTTGGGGAACTAAAGGCCTCCTTGGCTGGGGGATTCACCTGCACCGATAAGCTCATCTTT. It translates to CALGELKASLAGGFTCTDKLIF.